This T cell receptor (beta chain) was recorded in a study of T cell changes during pregnancy in multiple sclerosis. The CDR3 totals 14 residues. The V and J ends lost 0 bases and 4 bases respectively, with 9 bases between them. The germline V gene has CDR1 LNHNV and CDR2 YYDKDF (reference sequence). Sequencing was performed with immunoSEQ multiplex PCR; in TCRdb, only in-frame clones are kept and a portion is missing. The data contain 35,000 to 45,000 clones, about 91% of them singletons. The sequence was obtained from a female donor with multiple sclerosis, enrolled in a pregnancy study. The sample here was CD8+ T cells from peripheral blood mononuclear cells, taken before pregnancy. V and J are TRBV15 and TRBJ1-1, with TRBD1 as a possible D gene (5 bases). The CDR3 region is CATSREGLGTEAFF. CDR3 in DNA: TGTGCCACCAGCAGAGAGGGACTGGGCACTGAAGCTTTCTTT.